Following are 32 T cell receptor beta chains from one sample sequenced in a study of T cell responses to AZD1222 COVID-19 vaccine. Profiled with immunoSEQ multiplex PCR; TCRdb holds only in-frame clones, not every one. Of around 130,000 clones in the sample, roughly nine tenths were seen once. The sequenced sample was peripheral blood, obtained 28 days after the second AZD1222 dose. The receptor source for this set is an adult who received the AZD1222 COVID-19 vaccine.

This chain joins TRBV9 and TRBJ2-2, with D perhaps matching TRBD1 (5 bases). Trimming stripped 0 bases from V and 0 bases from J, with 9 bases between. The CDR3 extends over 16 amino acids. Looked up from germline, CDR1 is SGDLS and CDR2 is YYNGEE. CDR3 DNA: TGTGCCAGCAGCGTAGGTCACAGGACGAACACCGGGGAGCTGTTTTTT. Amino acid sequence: CASSVGHRTNTGELFF.

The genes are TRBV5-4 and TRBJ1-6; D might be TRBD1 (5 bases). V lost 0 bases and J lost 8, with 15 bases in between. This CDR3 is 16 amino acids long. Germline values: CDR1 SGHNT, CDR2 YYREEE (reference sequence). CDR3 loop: CASSLANSGGHSPLHF. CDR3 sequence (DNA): TGTGCCAGCAGCTTGGCGAATTCGGGGGGACATTCACCCCTCCACTTT.

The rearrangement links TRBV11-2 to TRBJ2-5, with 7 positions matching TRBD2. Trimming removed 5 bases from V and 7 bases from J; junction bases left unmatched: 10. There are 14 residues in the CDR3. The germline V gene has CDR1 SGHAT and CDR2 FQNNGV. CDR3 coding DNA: TGTGCCAGCAGCCCTACGGCGGGGGTCGGGACCCAGTACTTC. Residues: CASSPTAGVGTQYF.

CDR3 bases: TGCGCCAGCAGCTTTGAAGTAGGGCGGGGCGAGCAGTACTTC. It specifies CASSFEVGRGEQYF. The chain joins TRBV5-1 to TRBJ2-7; D is perhaps TRBD2 (6 bases). The CDR3 runs to 14 residues. V was cut by 2 bases and J by 6 bases, with 15 bases left in between. Germline CDR1 is SGHRS and CDR2 is YFSETQ.

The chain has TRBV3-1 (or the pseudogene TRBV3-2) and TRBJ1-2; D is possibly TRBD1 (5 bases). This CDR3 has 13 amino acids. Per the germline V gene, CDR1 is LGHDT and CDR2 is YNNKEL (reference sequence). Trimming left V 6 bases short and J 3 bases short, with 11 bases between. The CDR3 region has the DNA TGTGCCAGCAGTGGGGACTCCTACTATGGCTACACCTTC. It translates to CASSGDSYYGYTF.

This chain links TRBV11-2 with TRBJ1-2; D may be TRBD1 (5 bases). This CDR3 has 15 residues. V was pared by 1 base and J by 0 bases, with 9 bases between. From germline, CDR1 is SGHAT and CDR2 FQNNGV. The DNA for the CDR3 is TGTGCCAGCAGCTTAGTGGGGGGTTCTAACTATGGCTACACCTTC. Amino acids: CASSLVGGSNYGYTF.

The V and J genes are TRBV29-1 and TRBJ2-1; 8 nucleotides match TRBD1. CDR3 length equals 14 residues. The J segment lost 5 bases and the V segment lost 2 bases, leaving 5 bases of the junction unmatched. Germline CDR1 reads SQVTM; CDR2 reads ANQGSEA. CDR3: CSVELGTGNNEQFF. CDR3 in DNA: TGCAGCGTTGAACTCGGGACAGGTAACAATGAGCAGTTCTTC.

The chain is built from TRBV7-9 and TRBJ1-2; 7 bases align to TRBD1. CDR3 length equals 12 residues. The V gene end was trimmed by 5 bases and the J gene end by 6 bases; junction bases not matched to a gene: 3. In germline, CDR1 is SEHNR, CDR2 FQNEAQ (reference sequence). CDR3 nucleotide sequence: TGTGCCAGCAGCCCACAGGGGAATGGCTACACCTTC. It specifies CASSPQGNGYTF.

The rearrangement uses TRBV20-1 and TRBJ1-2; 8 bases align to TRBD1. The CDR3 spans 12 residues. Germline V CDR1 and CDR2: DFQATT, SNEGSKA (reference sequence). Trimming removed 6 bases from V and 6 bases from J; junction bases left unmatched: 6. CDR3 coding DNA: TGCAGTGCCAGTACAGGGGGGGATGGCTACACCTTC. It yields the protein CSASTGGDGYTF.

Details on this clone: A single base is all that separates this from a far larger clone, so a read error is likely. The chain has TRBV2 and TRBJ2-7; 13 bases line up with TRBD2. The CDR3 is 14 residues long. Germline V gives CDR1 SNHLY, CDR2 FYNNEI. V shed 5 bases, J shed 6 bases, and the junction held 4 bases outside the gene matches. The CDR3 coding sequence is TGTGCCAGCAGTCCGGGACTAGCGGGGACCGAGCAGTACTTC. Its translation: CASSPGLAGTEQYF.

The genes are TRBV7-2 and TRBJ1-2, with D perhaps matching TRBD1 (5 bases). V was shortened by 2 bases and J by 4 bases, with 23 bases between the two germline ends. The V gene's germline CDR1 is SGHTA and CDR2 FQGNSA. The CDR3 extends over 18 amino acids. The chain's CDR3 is CASSLTGSSGTGPYGYTF. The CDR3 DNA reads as TGTGCCAGCAGCTTAACCGGCTCTTCCGGGACTGGCCCCTATGGCTACACCTTC.

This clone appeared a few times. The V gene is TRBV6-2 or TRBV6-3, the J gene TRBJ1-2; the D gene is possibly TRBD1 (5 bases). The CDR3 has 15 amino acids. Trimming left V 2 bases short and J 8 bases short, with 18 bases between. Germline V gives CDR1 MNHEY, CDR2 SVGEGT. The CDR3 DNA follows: TGTGCCAGCAGTTACGGATGGCAGGGCTTCGGGGGCTACACCTTC. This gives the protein CASSYGWQGFGGYTF.

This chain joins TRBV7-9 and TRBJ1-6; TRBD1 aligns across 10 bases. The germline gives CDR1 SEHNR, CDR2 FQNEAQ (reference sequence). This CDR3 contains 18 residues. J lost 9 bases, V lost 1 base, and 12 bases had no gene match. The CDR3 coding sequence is TGTGCCAGCAGCTTAGAGACAGGGGGCTTTTTCCCACTTTCACCCCTCCACTTT. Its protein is CASSLETGGFFPLSPLHF.

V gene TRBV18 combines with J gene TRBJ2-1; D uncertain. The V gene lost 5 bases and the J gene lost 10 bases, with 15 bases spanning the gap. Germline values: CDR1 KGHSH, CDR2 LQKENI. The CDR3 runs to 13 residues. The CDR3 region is CASSALETGEQFF. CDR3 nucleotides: TGTGCCAGCTCAGCATTGGAGACTGGGGAGCAGTTCTTC.

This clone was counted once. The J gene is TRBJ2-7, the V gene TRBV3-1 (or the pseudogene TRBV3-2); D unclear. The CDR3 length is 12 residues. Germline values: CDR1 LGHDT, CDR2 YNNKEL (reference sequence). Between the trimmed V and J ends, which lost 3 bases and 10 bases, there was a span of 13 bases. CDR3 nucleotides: TGTGCCAGCAGCCACGGCGGCTTGCGACAGTACTTC. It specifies CASSHGGLRQYF.

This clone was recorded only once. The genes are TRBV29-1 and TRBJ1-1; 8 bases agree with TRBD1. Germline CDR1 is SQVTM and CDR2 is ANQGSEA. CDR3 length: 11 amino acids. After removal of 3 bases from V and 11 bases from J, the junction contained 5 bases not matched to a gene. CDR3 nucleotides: TGCAGCGTTGACAGGGGGCTAGGGGCTTTCTTT. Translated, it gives CSVDRGLGAFF.

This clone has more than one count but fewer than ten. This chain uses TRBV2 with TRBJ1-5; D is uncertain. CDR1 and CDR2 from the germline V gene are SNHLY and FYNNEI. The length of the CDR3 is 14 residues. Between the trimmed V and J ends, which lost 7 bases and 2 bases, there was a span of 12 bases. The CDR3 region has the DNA TGTGCCAGCAACCTCGTTAGAGGCAATCAGCCCCAGCATTTT. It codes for CASNLVRGNQPQHF.

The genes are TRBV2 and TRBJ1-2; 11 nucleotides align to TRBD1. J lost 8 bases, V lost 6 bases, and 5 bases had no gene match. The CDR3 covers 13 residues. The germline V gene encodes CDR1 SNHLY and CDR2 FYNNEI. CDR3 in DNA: TGTGCCAGCAGCACGGACAGGGGGCAAGGCTACACCTTC. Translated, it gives CASSTDRGQGYTF.

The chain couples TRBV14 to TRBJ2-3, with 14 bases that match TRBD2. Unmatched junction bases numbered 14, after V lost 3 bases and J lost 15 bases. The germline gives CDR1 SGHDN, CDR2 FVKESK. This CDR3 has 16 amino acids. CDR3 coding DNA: TGTGCCAGCAGCCACGGACTAGCGGGGGGCGCCCTCCCTCAATATTTT. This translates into CASSHGLAGGALPQYF.

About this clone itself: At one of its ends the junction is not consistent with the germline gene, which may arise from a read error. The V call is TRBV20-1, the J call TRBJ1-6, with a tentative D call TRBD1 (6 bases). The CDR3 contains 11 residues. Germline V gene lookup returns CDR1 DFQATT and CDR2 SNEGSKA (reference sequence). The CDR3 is CSAREGEPLHF. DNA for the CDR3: TGCAGTGCCAGAGAGGGGGAACCCCTCCACTTT.

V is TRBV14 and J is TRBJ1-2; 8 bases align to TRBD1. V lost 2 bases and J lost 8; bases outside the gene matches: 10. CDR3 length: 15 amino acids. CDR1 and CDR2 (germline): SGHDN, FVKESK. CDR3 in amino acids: CASSQRQGPLTGYTF. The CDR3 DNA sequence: TGTGCCAGCAGCCAAAGACAGGGGCCCCTAACGGGCTACACCTTC.

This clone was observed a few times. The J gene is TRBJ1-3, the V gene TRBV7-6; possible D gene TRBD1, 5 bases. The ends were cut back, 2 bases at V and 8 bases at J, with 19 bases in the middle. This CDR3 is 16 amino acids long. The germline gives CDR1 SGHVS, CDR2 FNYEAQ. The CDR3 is CASSLLPGQTGHTIYF. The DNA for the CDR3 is TGTGCCAGCAGCTTATTGCCGGGGCAGACTGGCCACACCATATATTTT.

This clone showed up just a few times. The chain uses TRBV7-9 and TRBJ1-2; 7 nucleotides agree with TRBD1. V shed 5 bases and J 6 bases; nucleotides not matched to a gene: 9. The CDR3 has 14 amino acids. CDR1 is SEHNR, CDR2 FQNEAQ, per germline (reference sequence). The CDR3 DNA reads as TGTGCCAGCAGCCCAGGACAGGCTCTGCATGGCTACACCTTC. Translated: CASSPGQALHGYTF.

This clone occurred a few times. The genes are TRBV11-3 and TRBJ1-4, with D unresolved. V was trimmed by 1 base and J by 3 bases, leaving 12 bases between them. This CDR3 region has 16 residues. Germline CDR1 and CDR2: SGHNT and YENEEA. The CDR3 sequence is CASSLGQIRSNEKLFF. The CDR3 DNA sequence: TGTGCCAGCAGCTTAGGTCAAATTCGGTCTAATGAAAAACTGTTTTTT.

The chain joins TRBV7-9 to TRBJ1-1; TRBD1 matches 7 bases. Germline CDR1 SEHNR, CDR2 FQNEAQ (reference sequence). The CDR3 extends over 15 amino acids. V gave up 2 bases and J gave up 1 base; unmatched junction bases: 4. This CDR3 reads CASSLLQGTNTEAFF. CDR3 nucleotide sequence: TGTGCCAGCAGCTTACTACAGGGGACGAACACTGAAGCTTTCTTT.

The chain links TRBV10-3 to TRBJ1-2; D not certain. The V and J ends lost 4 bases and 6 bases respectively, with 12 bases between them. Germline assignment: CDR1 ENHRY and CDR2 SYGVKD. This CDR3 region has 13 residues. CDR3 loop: CAISVTERDGYTF. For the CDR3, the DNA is TGTGCCATCAGTGTGACGGAAAGAGATGGCTACACCTTC.

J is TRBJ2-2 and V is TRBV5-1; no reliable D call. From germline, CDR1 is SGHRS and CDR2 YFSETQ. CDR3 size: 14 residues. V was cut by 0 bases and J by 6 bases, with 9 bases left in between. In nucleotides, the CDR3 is TGCGCCAGCAGCTTGGTGCCAGACTCCGGGGAGCTGTTTTTT. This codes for CASSLVPDSGELFF.

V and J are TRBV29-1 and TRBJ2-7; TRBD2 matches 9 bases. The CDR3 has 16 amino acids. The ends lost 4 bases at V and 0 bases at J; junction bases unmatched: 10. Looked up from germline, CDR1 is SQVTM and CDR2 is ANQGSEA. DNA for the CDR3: TGCAGCGTTGCGGGCGGGGGGGCATCTTTCTCCTACGAGCAGTACTTC. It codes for CSVAGGGASFSYEQYF.

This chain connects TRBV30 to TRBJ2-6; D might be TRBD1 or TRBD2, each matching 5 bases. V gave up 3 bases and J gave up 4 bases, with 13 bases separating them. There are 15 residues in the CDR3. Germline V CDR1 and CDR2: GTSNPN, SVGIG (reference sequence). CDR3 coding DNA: TGTGCCTGGAGGCAGGGAGTAAGCGGGGCCAACGTCCTGACTTTC. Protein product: CAWRQGVSGANVLTF.

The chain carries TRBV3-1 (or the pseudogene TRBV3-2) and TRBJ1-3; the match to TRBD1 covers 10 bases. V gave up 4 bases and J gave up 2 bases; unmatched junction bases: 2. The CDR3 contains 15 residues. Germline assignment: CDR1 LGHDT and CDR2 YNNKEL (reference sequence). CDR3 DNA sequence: TGTGCCAGCAGCCGGGGACAGGGGACTGGAAACACCATATATTTT. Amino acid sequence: CASSRGQGTGNTIYF.

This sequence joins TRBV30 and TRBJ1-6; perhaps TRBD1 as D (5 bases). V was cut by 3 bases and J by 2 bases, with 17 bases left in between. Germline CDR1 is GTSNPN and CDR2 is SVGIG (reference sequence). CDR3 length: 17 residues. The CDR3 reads CAWSPPRGATYNSPLHF. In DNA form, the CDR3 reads TGTGCCTGGAGCCCGCCCCGGGGCGCAACCTATAATTCACCCCTCCACTTT.

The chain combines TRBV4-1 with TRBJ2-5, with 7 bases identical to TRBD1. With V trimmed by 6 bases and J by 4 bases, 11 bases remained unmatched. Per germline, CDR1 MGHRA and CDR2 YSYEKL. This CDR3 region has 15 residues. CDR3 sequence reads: CASRTRQGLGETQYF. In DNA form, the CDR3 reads TGCGCCAGCAGAACCAGACAGGGCCTTGGAGAGACCCAGTACTTC.